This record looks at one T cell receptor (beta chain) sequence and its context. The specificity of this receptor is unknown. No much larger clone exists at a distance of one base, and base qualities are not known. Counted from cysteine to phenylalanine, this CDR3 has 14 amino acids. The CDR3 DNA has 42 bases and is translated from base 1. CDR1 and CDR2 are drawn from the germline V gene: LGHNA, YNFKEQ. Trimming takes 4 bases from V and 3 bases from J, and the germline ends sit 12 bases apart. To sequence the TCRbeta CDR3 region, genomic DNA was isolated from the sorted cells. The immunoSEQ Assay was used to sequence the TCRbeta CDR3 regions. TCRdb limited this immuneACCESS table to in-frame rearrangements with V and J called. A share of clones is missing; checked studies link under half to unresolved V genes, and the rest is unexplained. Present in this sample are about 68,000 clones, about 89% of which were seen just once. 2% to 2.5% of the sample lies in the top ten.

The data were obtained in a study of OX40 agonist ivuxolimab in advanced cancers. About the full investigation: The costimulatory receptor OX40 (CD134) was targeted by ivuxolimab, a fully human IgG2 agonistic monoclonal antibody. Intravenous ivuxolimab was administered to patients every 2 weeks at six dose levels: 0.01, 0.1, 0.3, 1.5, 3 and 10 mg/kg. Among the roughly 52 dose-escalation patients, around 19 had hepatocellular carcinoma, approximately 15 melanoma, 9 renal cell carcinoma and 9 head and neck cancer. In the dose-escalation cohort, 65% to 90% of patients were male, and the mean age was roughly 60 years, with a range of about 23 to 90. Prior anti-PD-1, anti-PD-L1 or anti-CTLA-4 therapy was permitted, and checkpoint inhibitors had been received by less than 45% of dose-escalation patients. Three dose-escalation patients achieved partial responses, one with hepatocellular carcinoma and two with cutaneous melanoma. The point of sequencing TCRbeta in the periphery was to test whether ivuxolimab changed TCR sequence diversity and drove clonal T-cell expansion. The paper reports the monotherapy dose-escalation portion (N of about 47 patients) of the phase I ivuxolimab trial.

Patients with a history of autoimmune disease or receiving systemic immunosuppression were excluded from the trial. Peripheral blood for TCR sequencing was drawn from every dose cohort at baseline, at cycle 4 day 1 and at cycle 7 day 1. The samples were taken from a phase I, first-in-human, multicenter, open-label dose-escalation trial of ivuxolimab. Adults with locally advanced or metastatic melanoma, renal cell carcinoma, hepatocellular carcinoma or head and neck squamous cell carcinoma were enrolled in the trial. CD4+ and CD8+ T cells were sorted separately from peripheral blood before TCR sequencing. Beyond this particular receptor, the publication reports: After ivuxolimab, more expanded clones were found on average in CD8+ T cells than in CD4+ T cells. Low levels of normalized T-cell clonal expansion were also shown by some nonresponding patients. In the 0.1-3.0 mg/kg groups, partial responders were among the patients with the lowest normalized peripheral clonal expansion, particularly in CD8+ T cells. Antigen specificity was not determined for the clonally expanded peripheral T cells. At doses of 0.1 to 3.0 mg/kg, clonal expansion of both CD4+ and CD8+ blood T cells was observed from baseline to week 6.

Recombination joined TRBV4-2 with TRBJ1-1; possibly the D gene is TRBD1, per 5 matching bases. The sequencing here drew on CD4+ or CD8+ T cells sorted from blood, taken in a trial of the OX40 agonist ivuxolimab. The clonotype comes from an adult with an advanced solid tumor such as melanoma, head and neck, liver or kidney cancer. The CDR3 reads CASSPTDTYTEAFF. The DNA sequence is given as TGTGCCAGCAGCCCCACGGACACTTACACTGAAGCTTTCTTT.